This T cell receptor (beta chain) was documented in a study of blood T cell repertoires in COVID-19. Original data processing: By means of reference gene primer amplification, nucleated cell counts were estimated. TCRdb's table, derived via immunoSEQ multiplex PCR, lists solely in-frame clones and lacks some. V, J and clone size derive from that table, while D and trimming were established from the DNA sequence. The repertoire includes 220,000 or so clones, around 89% of them detected once, and around 15% sits in the top ten. Residents of approximately 25 US areas, aged about 18 to 100 years, made up the participants. All exposed participants met a person with COVID-19 within 2 weeks before entering the study. Sequenced sample: PBMCs or T cells enriched from blood (not recorded which). This TCR was recovered from a man aged 30 to 45 who had been exposed to COVID-19.

The CDR3 is CASSLDWNQVYGYTF. The CDR3 DNA reads as TGTGCCAGCAGCTTAGATTGGAATCAGGTCTATGGCTACACCTTC. V and J are TRBV11-2 and TRBJ1-2; no clear D gene. V gave up 0 bases and J gave up 4 bases, with 12 bases separating them. Germline V lookup: CDR1 SGHAT, CDR2 FQNNGV. The CDR3 contains 15 residues.